This TCR beta chain was identified in a study of T cells in Graves' hyperthyroidism and ophthalmopathy. Amplification yielded TCR beta CDR3 regions, with RNA transcripts as the source. First-round RT-PCR targeting the TCR CDR3 was performed with the HTBI primer set. TCRdb reprocessed the multiplex PCR reads via MiXCR and lists one record per CDR3 protein. The sample carries approximately 640,000 distinct CDR3 sequences, approximately 15% recorded once. The J segment lost 2 bases and the V segment lost 3 bases, leaving 11 bases of the junction unmatched. CDR3 size: 18 residues. The germline V gene has CDR1 MNHNS and CDR2 SASEGT. This clonotype was picked up a small number of times.

V gene TRBV6-1 combines with J gene TRBJ2-4; 9 nucleotides line up with TRBD2. The sample was blood. This clonotype was sampled from a man aged 45-65 years with Graves' hyperthyroidism. This chain's CDR3 is CASSEVVAGVGSKNIQYF. CDR3 DNA: TGTGCCAGCAGTGAGGTGGTAGCGGGAGTGGGTTCCAAAAACATTCAGTACTTC.